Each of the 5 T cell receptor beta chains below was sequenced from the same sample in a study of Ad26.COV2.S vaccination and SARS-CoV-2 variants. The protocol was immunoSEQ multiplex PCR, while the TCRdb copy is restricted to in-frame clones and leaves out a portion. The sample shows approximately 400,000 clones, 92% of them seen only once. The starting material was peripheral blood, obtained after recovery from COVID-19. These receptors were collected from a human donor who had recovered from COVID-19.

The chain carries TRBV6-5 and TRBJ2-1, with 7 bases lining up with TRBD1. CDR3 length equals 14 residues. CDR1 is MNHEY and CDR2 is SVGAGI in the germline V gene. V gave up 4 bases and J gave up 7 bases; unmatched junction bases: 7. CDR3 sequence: CASSSGGILNEQFF. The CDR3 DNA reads TGTGCCAGCAGTTCAGGGGGAATCCTGAATGAGCAGTTCTTC.

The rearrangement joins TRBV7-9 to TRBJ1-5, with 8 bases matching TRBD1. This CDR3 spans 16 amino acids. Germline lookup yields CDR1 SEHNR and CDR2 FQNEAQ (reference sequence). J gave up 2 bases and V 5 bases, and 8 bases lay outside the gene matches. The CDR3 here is CASSPTGGRGNQPQHF. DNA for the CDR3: TGTGCCAGCAGCCCCACAGGGGGTAGGGGCAATCAGCCCCAGCATTTT.

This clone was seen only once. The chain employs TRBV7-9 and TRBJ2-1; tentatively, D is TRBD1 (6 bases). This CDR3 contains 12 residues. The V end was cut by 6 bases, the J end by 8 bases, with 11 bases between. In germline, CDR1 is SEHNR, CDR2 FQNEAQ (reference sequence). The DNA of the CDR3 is TGTGCCAGCAGTTCGACAGGCGATGAGCAGTTCTTC. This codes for CASSSTGDEQFF.

The CDR3 DNA is TGCGCCAGCAGCTTTGGGGGAAACAATGAGCAGTTCTTC. Its translation is CASSFGGNNEQFF. The genes are TRBV5-1 and TRBJ2-1, with D perhaps given as TRBD1 or TRBD2 (5 bases each). The CDR3 loop spans 13 amino acids. Trimming left V 2 bases short and J 5 bases short, with 8 bases between. CDR1 SGHRS and CDR2 YFSETQ come from the germline V gene.

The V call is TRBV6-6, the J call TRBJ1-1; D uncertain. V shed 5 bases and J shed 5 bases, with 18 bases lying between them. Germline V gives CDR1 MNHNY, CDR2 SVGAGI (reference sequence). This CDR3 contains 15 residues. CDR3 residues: CASSDDNPGRTEAFF. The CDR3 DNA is TGTGCCAGCAGTGATGACAACCCGGGGAGGACTGAAGCTTTCTTT.